This T cell receptor (beta chain) is drawn from a study of T-cell reconstitution after alpha-beta-depleted transplantation in children. Findings of the study overall: It was surviving recipient T cells and thymic progenitors that gave some patients high TCRbeta diversity at day 60. Expanded graft clones, several hundred of them, were reportedly the source of alpha-beta T cells about two months after transplant. T-cell counts and diversity at one year post-transplant came mainly from newly produced T cells.

This clonotype has ten or more counts. The antigen is not known. The CDR3 consists of 13 residues. The V and J ends lost 4 bases and 1 base, in that order; junction bases with no gene match: 1. From germline, CDR1 is SQVTM and CDR2 ANQGSEA. A TCRbeta library incorporating unique molecular identifiers was prepared. In TCRdb, the PCR reads were re-called with MiXCR into one record per CDR3 protein. The sample yields about 300,000 distinct CDR3 sequences, roughly a tenth seen once. The rearrangement joins TRBV29-1 to TRBJ1-3, with 7 bases identical to TRBD1. The TCR originated in a boy under two years old with acute myeloid leukemia, due to receive a stem cell transplant. The material sequenced was PBMCs, taken before TCRalphabeta/CD19-depleted stem cell transplant. CDR3 DNA sequence: TGCAGCGTTGCGACAGGGTCTGGAAACACCATATATTTT. Protein: CSVATGSGNTIYF.